This T cell receptor (beta chain) comes out of a study of early T cells in non-severe SARS-CoV-2 infection. Background on the study: Sequenced bulk RNA came from whole blood that was unsorted, and chains were unpaired. Whole-study findings and limits: Clonotype matching in VDJdb favored anti-spike CD8 responses and did not capture private and CD4 specificities.

Attached unique molecular identifiers marked individual cDNA molecules. TCRdb itself ran the 5' RACE reads through MiXCR, one entry per CDR3 protein. The sample lists roughly 75,000 distinct CDR3 sequences, about 12% occurring once. This clonotype was recorded a few times. The antigen remains unidentified. The length of the CDR3 is 15 residues. V shed 0 bases and J shed 4 bases, with 11 bases lying between them. Germline values: CDR1 SGHTA, CDR2 FQGTGA. Sequenced material: whole blood. The origin of this receptor is an adult who was a healthcare worker with PCR-confirmed SARS-CoV-2 infection or an uninfected control (not recorded which). V is TRBV7-3 and J is TRBJ2-3, with D possibly TRBD2 on 6 matching bases. The CDR3 region has the DNA TGTGCCAGCAGCTTAACCCCCGGGGGACCAGATACGCAGTATTTT. This translates into CASSLTPGGPDTQYF. Drawing the rest from reference TRBV7-3 and TRBJ2-3, the complete variable domain is GAGVSQTPSNKVTEKGKYVELRCDPISGHTALYWYRQSLGQGPEFLIYFQGTGAADDSGLPNDRFFAVRPEGSVSTLKIQRTERGDSAVYLCASSLTPGGPDTQYFGPGTRLTVL.